Listed below are T cell receptor beta chains from one sample, sequenced in a study of Ad26.COV2.S vaccination and SARS-CoV-2 variants. Using immunoSEQ multiplex PCR, the repertoire was profiled, and TCRdb retains in-frame clones only, with some absent. Found here are roughly 350,000 clones, approximately 90% of them singletons; the top ten hold 6.4%. The sequenced sample was peripheral blood, obtained in a trial of Ad26.COV2.S vaccine versus placebo. These receptors originate from a person between 18 and 59 years old who received the Ad26.COV2.S COVID-19 vaccine or a placebo. Each CDR3 is given without its conserved first and last residue.

J gene: TRBJ1-4; V gene: TRBV30; CDR3 protein: AWRTGGTNEKLF
J gene: TRBJ1-1; V gene: TRBV9; CDR3 protein: ASSVGGTGHLNTEAF
J gene: TRBJ2-6; V gene: TRBV7-2; CDR3 protein: ASSLEARTSGANVLT
J gene: TRBJ1-4; V gene: TRBV19; CDR3 protein: ASSATRDRGRREKLF
J gene: TRBJ2-7; V gene: TRBV12-2; CDR3 protein: ASRLGLSSGIPYEQY
J gene: TRBJ2-7; V gene: TRBV28; CDR3 protein: ASSLSIGTSGRAGYEQY
J gene: TRBJ1-3; V gene: TRBV15; CDR3 protein: ATALGGSGNTIY